This T cell receptor beta chain is drawn from a study of T-cell reconstitution after alpha-beta-depleted transplantation in children. General study results and limits: Newly produced T cells mostly accounted for T-cell counts and diversity one year post-transplant.

To note about this clonotype: Its matching antigen is unknown.

CDR1 is MRHNA and CDR2 is SNTAGT in the germline V gene. CDR3 length: 18 residues. Trimming removed 5 bases at V and 4 bases at J, with 26 bases between. A TCRbeta library incorporating unique molecular identifiers was prepared. TCRdb reprocessed the PCR reads via MiXCR and lists one record per CDR3 protein. The repertoire holds about 300,000 distinct CDR3 sequences, with 6.5% to 9% as singletons. The chain carries TRBV6-4 and TRBJ1-2; tentative D call: TRBD1 (5 bases). The sample was peripheral blood, taken 360 days after TCRalphabeta/CD19-depleted stem cell transplant. The receptor comes from a female patient aged 2 to 10 who had a stem cell transplant for Fanconi anemia, so the T cells may come from the graft donor. CDR3: CASSRFRTDQSGPYGYTF. DNA for the CDR3: TGTGCCAGCAGTAGGTTCAGGACGGATCAATCGGGGCCCTATGGCTACACCTTC.